This T cell receptor beta chain was sequenced for a study of shared clonotypes between healthy human individuals. General study results and limits: Having only a few donors restricted how much genetic and exposure-history diversity was captured. Across subsets, estimated richness was generally greater for naive than for memory populations.

The V end lost 6 bases, the J end lost 5 bases, and 6 bases lay between the germline ends. The germline gives CDR1 MDHEN, CDR2 SYDVKM. CDR3 length equals 11 residues. The data were produced by immunoSEQ multiplex PCR, yet TCRdb's version contains in-frame clones alone and is incomplete. The table has under 600,000 clones, about 97% seen once; the top ten hold 0.057%. The count of this clone is one. The antigen remains unidentified. The sequencing sample was made of naive CD4+ T cells sorted from blood. Noted subset: CD45RA+ positively selected. The chain recombines TRBV28 with TRBJ2-3, with unresolved D. The sequence derives from a woman in her 30s in good health. CDR3 loop: CASSLVDTQYF. In nucleotides, the CDR3 is TGTGCCAGCAGCCTGGTAGATACGCAGTATTTT.